The clone carrying this T cell receptor (beta chain) occurred many times. Its antigen is unknown. This sample is drawn from a study of response to subunit inactivated influenza vaccine. V lost 7 bases and J lost 4, with 18 bases in between. This CDR3 contains 15 residues. TCRdb re-called the RT-PCR reads with MiXCR, one entry per CDR3 protein. The repertoire consists of about 540,000 distinct CDR3 sequences, with roughly 23% occurring once and the leading ten covering about 2.8%. Findings and caveats of the study: The authors suggested that every seasonal influenza vaccination recruits few new T cells.

The same data also contributed to another study, on T cells expressing NK-cell markers. That work adds: What made the TCR beta cDNA was 5'RACE template switching with UMIs. Sorted CD3+CD56+NKG2C+, CD3+CD56+NKG2C- and CD3+CD56-NKG2C+ T cells supplied TCR beta repertoires. Six or seven donors carried dominant NKG2C+ clonotypes that made up about 1.0-7.5% of their CD8+ T cells.

The sequence was obtained from a man aged 45 to 65 who received an inactivated influenza vaccine. The material was CD4+ T cells sorted from PBMCs, obtained 12 days after vaccination. The chain joins TRBV12-3 or TRBV12-4 to TRBJ2-3; tentatively, D is TRBD2 (7 bases). DNA for the CDR3: TGTGCCAGCATCCTGGGGGGGGGCGGAGCAGATACGCAGTATTTT. This translates into CASILGGGGADTQYF.